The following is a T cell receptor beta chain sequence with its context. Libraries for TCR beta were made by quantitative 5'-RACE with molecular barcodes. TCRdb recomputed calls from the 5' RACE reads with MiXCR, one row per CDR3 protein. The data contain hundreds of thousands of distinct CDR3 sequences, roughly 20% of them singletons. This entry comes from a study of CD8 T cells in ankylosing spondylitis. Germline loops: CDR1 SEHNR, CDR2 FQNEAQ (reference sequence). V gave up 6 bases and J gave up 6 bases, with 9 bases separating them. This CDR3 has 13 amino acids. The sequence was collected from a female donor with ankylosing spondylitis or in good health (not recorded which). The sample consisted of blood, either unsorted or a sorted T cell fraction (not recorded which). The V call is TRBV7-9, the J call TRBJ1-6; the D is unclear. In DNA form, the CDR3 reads TGTGCCAGCAGTGGTACCATTAATTCACCCCTCCACTTT. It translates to CASSGTINSPLHF.